This passage covers 4 T cell receptor beta chains from one sample sequenced in a study of T cells in Graves' hyperthyroidism and ophthalmopathy. It was RNA transcripts that yielded the amplified TCR beta CDR3 regions. Carried out on the TCR CDR3, a first-round RT-PCR used the HTBI primer set. TCRdb re-analysed the multiplex PCR reads in MiXCR, keeping a single row per CDR3 protein. The table has roughly 300,000 distinct CDR3 sequences, approximately 26% seen once. Material: blood. All receptors come from a man between 40 and 49 years old with Graves' hyperthyroidism that later progressed to Graves' ophthalmopathy.

This clonotype came up many times. The chain couples TRBV5-1 to TRBJ2-7; TRBD1 aligns across 7 bases. There are 14 residues in the CDR3. The junction had 6 bases not matched to a gene; V was cut back by 0 bases and J by 6 bases. Germline values: CDR1 SGHRS, CDR2 YFSETQ. As DNA, the CDR3 is TGCGCCAGCAGCTTGGGACAGGGAAGAGGCGAGCAGTACTTC. Protein: CASSLGQGRGEQYF.

In this sample, this clonotype turned up a few times. The chain employs TRBV20-1 and TRBJ2-5; 9 positions agree with TRBD2. This CDR3 spans 14 amino acids. The germline V gene has CDR1 DFQATT and CDR2 SNEGSKA (reference sequence). After removal of 5 bases from V and 5 bases from J, the junction contained 9 bases not matched to a gene. The CDR3 DNA sequence: TGCAGTGCTGGCGGTAGCGGGGGCACGGAGACCCAGTACTTC. Amino acids: CSAGGSGGTETQYF.

Ten or more counts support this clonotype. The CDR3 region is CASSVRRGSNQPQHF. CDR3 nucleotide sequence: TGTGCCAGCAGCGTTCGCAGGGGTAGCAATCAGCCCCAGCATTTT. J is TRBJ1-5 and V is TRBV6-5; tentative D call: TRBD1 (6 bases). CDR3 length equals 15 residues. The germline CDR1 and CDR2 sequences are MNHEY and SVGAGI. Trimming pared 6 bases from V and 0 bases from J, leaving 12 bases between.

Ten or more counts support this clonotype. The chain recombines TRBV20-1 with TRBJ2-7; possibly TRBD2 for D (6 bases). Per the germline V gene, CDR1 is DFQATT and CDR2 is SNEGSKA (reference sequence). This CDR3 is 15 amino acids long. Trimming took off 5 bases at V and 5 bases at J, with 22 bases between the two ends. The CDR3 DNA reads as TGCAGTGCTCGTTCCGTCGCGGATTTAGCGGACGAGCAGTACTTC. This sequence encodes CSARSVADLADEQYF.